This TCR beta chain was observed in a study of tumor-infiltrating lymphocytes in localized non-small cell lung cancer (dated by TCRdb to the early 2020s). Describing the broader study: The cohort included patients whose samples were collected after neoadjuvant chemotherapy, as well as both smokers and never-smokers and several histologies. From each patient came resected tumor tissue plus uninvolved lung tissue from that same patient, and the uninvolved lung tissue was described as non-adjacent to the tumor. Flow cytometry, multiplex immunofluorescence, RNA-seq, exome sequencing and proteomics were applied to the same patients as TCR sequencing, which was one of several integrated assays. The overall ICON cohort comprised 150 or so surgical patients with localized non-small cell lung cancer whose tumors were resected. The paired tumor versus uninvolved lung comparison of immunoSEQ T-cell fraction included about 54 patients.

Findings and caveats that apply to the study as a whole: Different pieces of the same tissue were used for different assays, so technical variation could not be separated from intratumor heterogeneity. Because assay coverage varied across patients depending on available tissue quantity, TCR sequencing was performed for only a subset of the cohort. Higher T cell infiltration in tumors than in uninvolved lung tissue was supported by TCRbeta sequencing, consistent with immunofluorescence CD3 counts. No difference in TCR-derived T-cell fraction was observed between the flow cytometry-defined immunotypes IM1 (good prognosis) and IM2 (poor prognosis). Recurrence-free survival showed no association with tumor T-cell fraction measured by TCR sequencing (p = 0.61).

The CDR3 goes from the cysteine to the phenylalanine over 16 residues. Only the CDR3 DNA stays, 48 bases, in frame from base 1. The germline V gene sets CDR1 to SGHTA and CDR2 to FQGNSA. Clipping removes 4 bases from V and 2 bases from J, with 11 as the unmatched junction base count. This clone has only one observation. Its specific antigen is unknown. No much larger clone is present one base from it, and per-base qualities are unavailable. TCR sequencing with the immunoSEQ assay provided the T-cell fraction in tumor and uninvolved lung tissue. As for how the authors treated the data: For survival analysis, patients were divided into high (upper tertile) and low (lower two tertiles) T-cell fraction groups, which were compared by log-rank test. Paired tumor versus uninvolved lung differences in T-cell fraction were tested with a signed-rank test. In its TCRdb copy, this immuneACCESS table keeps in-frame sequences only and misses some clones. Where compared with another copy, unresolved V genes explain less than half of these, and the others have no known cause. The D gene and trimming were derived from the DNA, and the V and J assignments and clone size from that table. A total of about 16,000 clones appear in this sample, 65% to 80% of them only once. The ten largest clones add up to about 6.4% of the sample.

ICON enrollment began in the first half of 2016, and the last patient was enrolled in 2018. From a subcohort of 75 to 90 patients, fresh tumor and matched uninvolved tissue were collected for in-depth immune analyses, including TCR sequencing. DNA isolated from bulk tissue, without cell sorting, was used for TCR sequencing. The sample taken for sequencing was lung tumor tissue. The V and J segments used are TRBV7-2 and TRBJ2-7; TRBD1 fits 7 bases in the junction. The receptor comes from a human donor with non-small cell lung cancer. The base sequence is TGTGCCAGCAGCTACCCTGCCGGGACAGTTCCCTACGAGCAGTACTTC. Its protein is CASSYPAGTVPYEQYF.